This TCR beta chain was captured in a study of multiple sclerosis patients with progressive multifocal leukoencephalopathy (dated by TCRdb to the late 2010s). For the study in its entirety: A few MS patients treated with natalizumab who did not develop PML were sampled longitudinally as controls. Peripheral T and B cells were examined in MS patients who went on to develop PML (4 under natalizumab, 1 after alemtuzumab) as well as in treated patients who did not. Longitudinal follow-up was performed in two natalizumab-treated patients who later developed PML, from before therapy through 6 and 12 months to PML onset. The goal of the study was to detect any JC virus-specific or public T-cell expansions that arose at the time of PML onset. General findings and caveats noted by the study authors: When PML developed, no shared TRBV or TRBJ gene usage and no preferred TRBV-TRBJ pairings were found. Given the small, descriptive cohort, it remained unclear whether the study findings reflect JC virus infection or general immunocompromise. TRB clones above 0.5% frequency appeared only in PML patients, but expanded clones at PML onset were already present before and during natalizumab therapy. Analysis was limited to peripheral blood, even though cerebrospinal fluid or brain lymphocytes might be more informative for natalizumab-associated PML. Lower normalized Shannon entropy suggested less diverse TRB repertoires in most PML patients, whereas the natalizumab-treated controls showed values near 1.

Reading the label with the study, this specimen's time point is: before natalizumab initiation. Every listed patient had earlier received interferon beta, and every PML patient was female. Blood samples at T0 were collected prior to the first natalizumab infusion. Ficoll-Hypaque density gradient centrifugation was used to isolate peripheral blood mononuclear cells. A remark on this clone: The antigen it binds to is not known. No quality values exist for individual bases; no much larger clone is one base distant.

From its cysteine to its phenylalanine, the CDR3 spans 17 amino acids. This entry keeps only the CDR3 DNA: 51 bases, framed from base 1. CDR1 and CDR2, looked up from the germline V gene, are SGHAT and FQNNGV. The V end gives up 6 bases and the J end 4 bases, leaving 10 bases in the junction not matched to a gene. Using the immunoSEQ two-step multiplex PCR at survey-level depth, TRB CDR3 regions were amplified from genomic DNA. To estimate template counts and remove amplification bias, each PCR was spiked with synthetic inline TR CDR3 controls covering all V-J pairings. Reads were processed so that amplification and sequencing bias were reduced, and quantification was performed against synthetic TR CDR3 analogs. As for the authors' bioinformatics: In ImmunoSEQ Analyzer, raw data were processed so that out-of-frame sequences and CDR3s with stop codons were removed, with gene names following IMGT nomenclature. Normalized Shannon entropy, defined as 1 minus Pielou's evenness, served as the summary measure of repertoire diversity. TRB sequences were treated as identical only when sharing V gene, J gene and CDR3. Public PML clonotypes were CDR3s found in two or more PML-onset samples but not found earlier, in controls, or in public databases. CDR3 amino acid composition by position was analyzed with Skylign using the observed count method. Entries here come from immuneACCESS through TCRdb and include only in-frame sequences with V and J called. Some clones fail to appear in such tables; in the studies checked, an unresolved V gene covers under half of the shortfall, and the cause of the remainder is unknown. V, J and clone size are those of that table, while D and trimming were read from the DNA. The sample has around 32,000 clones on record, 90% to 95% of them singletons. The ten biggest clones cover more than 1.5% of the sample.

Rearrangement joined TRBV11-2 to TRBJ2-6; 9 nucleotides in the junction match TRBD1. This TCR was sampled from a young man with multiple sclerosis. The sample consisted of PBMCs. The CDR3 has the sequence CASRPGTGPNGANVLTF. The DNA reads TGTGCCAGCAGACCCGGGACAGGGCCGAACGGGGCCAACGTCCTGACTTTC.